These T cell receptor beta chains were read from a single sample in a study of blood T cell repertoires in COVID-19. Profiling relied on immunoSEQ multiplex PCR, and the TCRdb table lists in-frame clones only, not all of them. The top ten clones hold 4% to 4.5% of a sample with approximately 240,000 clones, roughly three quarters of them seen once. The sequencing sample was made of peripheral blood. All receptors come from a woman in her forties with active or convalescent COVID-19. Each CDR3 is given with its conserved first and last residue. Each record gives: J gene, clone size, V gene, CDR3 length, D gene, CDR3 DNA, CDR3 protein. The D gene is left open where the match is weak. Size tells how often a clone was seen (once, few, many) or the class of an expanded clone, and some rows leave it out.

TRBJ1-5 - TRBV4-2 15 TRBD1 TGTGCCAGCAGCCGCGGGCAGGGGGCCGACCAGCCCCAGCATTTT CASSRGQGADQPQHF
TRBJ2-7 - TRBV15 14 TRBD1 TGTGCCACCAGCAGGAAGGACAGGGAAAACGAGCAGTACTTC CATSRKDRENEQYF
TRBJ2-3 - TRBV11-2 15 TRBD2 TGTGCCAGCAGCGGCGGGACTAGCGTTACAGATACGCAGTATTTT CASSGGTSVTDTQYF
TRBJ1-1 - TRBV15 14 - TGTGCCACCAGCAGTTTACAGGGTGCCACTGAAGCTTTCTTT CATSSLQGATEAFF
TRBJ2-1 - TRBV9 15 - TGTGCCAGCAGCCTCGCGGATTCCCTCTACAATGAGCAGTTCTTC CASSLADSLYNEQFF
TRBJ1-3 - TRBV18 16 TRBD1 TGTGCCAGCTCACCGGGACAGGCGCACTCTGGAAACACCATATATTTT CASSPGQAHSGNTIYF
TRBJ1-2 - TRBV5-4 15 - TGTGCCAGCAGCCGGGGGACGGGAGCTAACTATGGCTACACCTTC CASSRGTGANYGYTF
TRBJ1-6 few TRBV6-1 18 - TGTGCCAGCAGTGAACTGCGGGGACTTTTTTCCGCGGGCTCACCCCTCCACTTT CASSELRGLFSAGSPLHF
TRBJ1-2 many TRBV27 14 TRBD1 TGTGCCAGCAGTCGCGGACAGGGAGGTTATGGCTACACCTTC CASSRGQGGYGYTF
TRBJ1-4 - TRBV18 17 TRBD1 TGTGCCAGCTCACCAGAGTTATTACAGGGGGAGAATGAAAAACTGTTTTTT CASSPELLQGENEKLFF
TRBJ2-1 - TRBV27 14 TRBD1 TGTGCCAGCAGTCTAGGACAGGCGTACAATGAGCAGTTCTTC CASSLGQAYNEQFF
TRBJ1-1 - TRBV6-2/TRBV6-3 16 TRBD1 TGTGCCAGCAGTGATCACCGGGACAGGGGGCGAACTGAAGCTTTCTTT CASSDHRDRGRTEAFF
TRBJ1-5 - TRBV30 14 TRBD1 TGTGCCTGGAGTCCACAGGGGTCAATACAGCCCCAGCATTTT CAWSPQGSIQPQHF
TRBJ1-1 many TRBV2 13 TRBD1 TGTGCCAGCAGCACGGACAGGGAAACTGAAGCTTTCTTT CASSTDRETEAFF
TRBJ1-1 - TRBV6-8 19 TRBD1 TGTGCCAGATGTCCCCAATACGGACAGGGAGAAACGCTTCGCACTGAAGCTTTCTTT CARCPQYGQGETLRTEAFF
TRBJ1-2 once TRBV7-3 15 TRBD1 TGTGCCAGCACCAGACTTAGGACAGGGGGGGAAGGCTACACCTTC CASTRLRTGGEGYTF
TRBJ2-3 - TRBV4-1 16 TRBD2 TGCGCCAGCAGCCAACCAACTAGCGGGGGACGGGATACGCAGTATTTT CASSQPTSGGRDTQYF
TRBJ1-2 - TRBV7-9 12 - TGTGCCAGCAGCGTCGATCGGTATGGCTACACCTTC CASSVDRYGYTF
TRBJ1-5 once TRBV29-1 15 - TGCAGCGTGGCGGAGGGATTCTTGGGCAATCAGCCCCAGCATTTT CSVAEGFLGNQPQHF
TRBJ2-2 - TRBV3-1/TRBV3-2 18 TRBD2 TGTGCCACCAGCCAATGCAGCCGCGGGGGGGGTCTCACCGGGGAGCTGTTTTTT CATSQCSRGGGLTGELFF
TRBJ2-5 - TRBV19 13 TRBD1 TGTGCCAGTGGGGGGGACAGGGAAGAGACCCAGTACTTC CASGGDREETQYF
TRBJ1-4 few TRBV5-4 13 - TGTGCCAGCAGCTTTGGGCTGAATGAAAAACTGTTTTTT CASSFGLNEKLFF
TRBJ1-6 - TRBV28 14 - TGTGCCAGCAGTCCGTACCGACAGTTCTCACCCCTCCACTTT CASSPYRQFSPLHF
TRBJ1-5 - TRBV9 15 - TGTGCCAGCAGCGCCGGTACAGGAGACAATCAGCCCCAGCATTTT CASSAGTGDNQPQHF
TRBJ2-1 - TRBV5-6 15 TRBD2 TGTGCCAGCAGCTTGGTCCAGACTAGCGGAGGGGAGCAGTTCTTC CASSLVQTSGGEQFF
TRBJ1-5 few TRBV4-1 15 - TGCGCCAGCAGCCAAGTCGATCGGGGTTACAGGCCCCAGCATTTT CASSQVDRGYRPQHF
TRBJ1-5 - TRBV5-1 14 TRBD1 TGCGCCAGCAGCGAAAACAGGGGGGATCAGCCCCAGCATTTT CASSENRGDQPQHF
TRBJ1-3 - TRBV2 18 - TGTGCCAGCAGTGAAACTTTGCCACAGGCCGCCTCTGGAAACACCATATATTTT CASSETLPQAASGNTIYF
TRBJ2-5 - TRBV27 15 - TGTGCCAGCAGTTTAAGATGGGGGGATAAAGAGACCCAGTACTTC CASSLRWGDKETQYF
TRBJ2-1 - TRBV29-1 15 - TGCAGCGTTGAAGGACGGACAAGCTCCTACAATGAGCAGTTCTTC CSVEGRTSSYNEQFF
TRBJ2-1 - TRBV10-2 14 TRBD1 TGCGCCAGCAGCAGGACAGGATCCTACAATGAGCAGTTCTTC CASSRTGSYNEQFF
TRBJ2-2 few TRBV7-9 16 - TGTGCCAGCAGCTTTCCCGGCAGGGCAGGGACCGGGGAGCTGTTTTTT CASSFPGRAGTGELFF
TRBJ2-7 - TRBV7-9 12 - TGTGCCAGCAGCGCCTCAGGGTTCGAGCAGTACTTC CASSASGFEQYF
TRBJ1-5 - TRBV28 15 TRBD1 TGTGCCAGCAGTCTAGGACAGGTTAGCAATCAGCCCCAGCATTTT CASSLGQVSNQPQHF
TRBJ1-1 - TRBV2 15 TRBD1 TGTGCCAGCAGTCCAAGGACAGGGTGGGACACTGAAGCTTTCTTT CASSPRTGWDTEAFF
TRBJ1-1 - TRBV7-6 13 - TGTGCCAGCAGCCATCGGGGGGACACTGAAGCTTTCTTT CASSHRGDTEAFF
TRBJ2-2 - TRBV2 12 TRBD1 TGTGCCAGCAACAGGGGCCCCGGGGAGCTGTTTTTT CASNRGPGELFF
TRBJ2-1 - TRBV15 13 - TGTGCCACCAGCACCCGGGGTAGCAATGAGCAGTTCTTC CATSTRGSNEQFF
TRBJ2-4 - TRBV11-3 13 - TGTGCCAGCAGCTTTGGTCGGGAAAACATTCAGTACTTC CASSFGRENIQYF
TRBJ1-1 once TRBV18 13 - TGTGCCAGCTCACCATCCATCAGCACTGAAGCTTTCTTT CASSPSISTEAFF
TRBJ1-2 once TRBV28 11 - TGTGCCAGCAGTTTACTACATGGCTACACCTTC CASSLLHGYTF
TRBJ2-7 - TRBV6-5 15 TRBD2 TGTGCCAGCAGTTACGAGCGGGGGCCCTCCTACGAGCAGTACTTC CASSYERGPSYEQYF